This record concerns one T cell receptor (beta chain) sequence. Its target is not known. This specimen comes from a study of Ad26.COV2.S vaccination and SARS-CoV-2 variants. Across the whole study: Each vaccinee took Ad26.COV2.S intramuscularly, once or twice 56 days apart. Study-wide findings and caveats: Vaccine and placebo recipients had similar non-spike TCR breadth.

Treatment specified: some 20 received Ad26.COV2.S at low or high dose, single or two shots; roughly 5 received placebo; per-sample allocation not given. Specimens were obtained on day 63 following the first vaccine or placebo injection. An Ad26 vector was used to express Wuhan-strain SARS-CoV-2 spike as the vaccine. In germline, CDR1 is GTSNPN, CDR2 SVGIG (reference sequence). V was cut by 3 bases and J by 5 bases, with 10 bases left in between. The CDR3 is made up of 12 amino acids. Using immunoSEQ multiplex PCR, the repertoire was profiled, and TCRdb retains in-frame clones only, with some absent. The sample contains around 250,000 clones, roughly nine tenths of which appear only once.

Here the sequenced sample was peripheral blood, taken in a trial of Ad26.COV2.S vaccine versus placebo. The TCR originated in a person aged 18-60 years who received the Ad26.COV2.S COVID-19 vaccine or a placebo. This chain connects TRBV30 to TRBJ1-2, with no clear D. The CDR3 DNA reads TGTGCCTGGAGAACCGGGTCGTATGGCTACACCTTC. Protein product: CAWRTGSYGYTF.